This TCR beta chain was captured by sequencing in a study of T cell repertoires in cytomegalovirus infection. Trimming stripped 5 bases from V and 2 bases from J, with 15 bases between. The CDR3 sequence is 15 residues long. Looked up from germline, CDR1 is LNHDA and CDR2 is SQIVND (reference sequence). TCRdb reprocessed the reads with MiXCR, giving one entry per CDR3 protein. The sample shows just under 300,000 distinct CDR3 sequences, around 9.1% of them seen only once. The genes are TRBV19 and TRBJ1-1; D gene unclear. The sequence derives from a human donor in good health (CMV status not recorded). Some clones in this sample may be carry-over from other donors' samples. The sequenced material came from PBMCs. CDR3 protein: CASSSPYSGNTEAFF. In nucleotides, the CDR3 is TGTGCCAGTAGTTCGCCCTACTCAGGTAACACTGAAGCTTTCTTT.